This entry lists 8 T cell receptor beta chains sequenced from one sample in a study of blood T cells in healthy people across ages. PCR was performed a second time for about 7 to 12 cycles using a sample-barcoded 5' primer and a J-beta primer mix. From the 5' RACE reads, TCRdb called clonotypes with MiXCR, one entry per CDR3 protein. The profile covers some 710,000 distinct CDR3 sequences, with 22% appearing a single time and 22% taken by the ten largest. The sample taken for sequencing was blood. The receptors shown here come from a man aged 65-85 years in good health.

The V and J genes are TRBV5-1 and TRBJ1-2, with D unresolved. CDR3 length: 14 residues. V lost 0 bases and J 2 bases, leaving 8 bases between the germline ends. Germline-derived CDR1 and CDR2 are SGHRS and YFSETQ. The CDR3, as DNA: TGCGCCAGCAGCTTGGACTACAGAAACTATGGCTACACCTTC. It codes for CASSLDYRNYGYTF.

This CDR3 reads CASSVSRVNTEAFF. As DNA, the CDR3 is TGTGCCAGCAGCGTGAGTAGGGTAAACACTGAAGCTTTCTTT. This sequence joins TRBV9 and TRBJ1-1; no definite D call. The CDR3 runs to 14 residues. V was pared by 2 bases and J by 2 bases, with 10 bases between. Germline loops: CDR1 SGDLS, CDR2 YYNGEE.

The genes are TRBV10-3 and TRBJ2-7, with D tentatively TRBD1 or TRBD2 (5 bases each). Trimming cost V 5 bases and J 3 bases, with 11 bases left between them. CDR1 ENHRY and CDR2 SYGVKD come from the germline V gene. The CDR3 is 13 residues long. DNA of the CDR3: TGTGCCATCAGTCCGGGACGAAACTACGAGCAGTACTTC. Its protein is CAISPGRNYEQYF.

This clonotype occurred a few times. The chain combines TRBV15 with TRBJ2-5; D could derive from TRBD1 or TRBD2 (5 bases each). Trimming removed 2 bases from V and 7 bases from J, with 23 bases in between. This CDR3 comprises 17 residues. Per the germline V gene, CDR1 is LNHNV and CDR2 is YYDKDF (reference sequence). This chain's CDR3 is CATSRQLPYGDGGTQYF. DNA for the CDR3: TGTGCCACCAGCAGACAACTCCCATACGGGGATGGGGGGACCCAGTACTTC.

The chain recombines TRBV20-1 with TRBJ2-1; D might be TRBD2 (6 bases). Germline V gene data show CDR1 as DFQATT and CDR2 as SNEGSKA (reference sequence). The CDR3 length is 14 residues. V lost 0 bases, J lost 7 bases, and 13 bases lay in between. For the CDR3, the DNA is TGCAGTGCTAGAGATCCCCTGGGGGGAAATGAGCAGTTCTTC. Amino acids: CSARDPLGGNEQFF.

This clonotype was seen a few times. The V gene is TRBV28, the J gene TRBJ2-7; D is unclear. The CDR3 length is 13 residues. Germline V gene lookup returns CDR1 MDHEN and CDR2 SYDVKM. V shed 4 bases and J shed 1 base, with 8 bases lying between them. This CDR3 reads CASSWARSYEQYF. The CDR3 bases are TGTGCCAGCAGTTGGGCCAGATCCTACGAGCAGTACTTC.

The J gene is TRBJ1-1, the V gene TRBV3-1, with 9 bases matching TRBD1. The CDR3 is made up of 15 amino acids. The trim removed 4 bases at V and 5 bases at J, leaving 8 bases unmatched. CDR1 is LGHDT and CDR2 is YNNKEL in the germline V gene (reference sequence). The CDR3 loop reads CASSLLGTGKTEAFF. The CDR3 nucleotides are TGTGCCAGCAGCCTTCTGGGGACAGGGAAAACTGAAGCTTTCTTT.

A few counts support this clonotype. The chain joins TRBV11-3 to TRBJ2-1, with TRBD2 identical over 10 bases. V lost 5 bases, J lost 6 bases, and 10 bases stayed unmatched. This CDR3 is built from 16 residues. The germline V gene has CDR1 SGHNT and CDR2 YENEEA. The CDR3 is CASSQHSGTSANEQFF. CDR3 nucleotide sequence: TGTGCCAGCAGCCAACACTCCGGGACTAGCGCCAATGAGCAGTTCTTC.